A single sample gave rise to the 17 T cell receptor beta chains below, sequenced in a study of cytomegalovirus exposure and HLA in healthy donors. Both 60 Vbeta primers and 13 Jbeta primers went into the PCR. Only in-frame clones appear in the TCRdb table, and some are missing; sequencing was by immunoSEQ multiplex PCR. The table records approximately 170,000 clones, about 85% of them present only once. Sequenced: PBMCs. The receptors stem from a boy aged 2-15 years in good health and CMV-seronegative.

The V gene is TRBV9, the J gene TRBJ1-1, with 7 bases aligning to TRBD1. V dropped 4 bases and J dropped 2; count of bases not matched to a gene: 8. Germline CDR1 is SGDLS and CDR2 is YYNGEE. CDR3 length: 15 residues. The CDR3 sequence is CASSPRQGSNTEAFF. The DNA for the CDR3 is TGTGCCAGCAGCCCGCGACAGGGTTCTAACACTGAAGCTTTCTTT.

The V gene is TRBV19, the J gene TRBJ2-1; TRBD1 might be the D (5 bases). This CDR3 comprises 15 residues. V lost 5 bases and J 8 bases, leaving 19 bases between the germline ends. Per the germline V gene, CDR1 is LNHDA and CDR2 is SQIVND (reference sequence). As DNA, the CDR3 is TGTGCCAGTAGTTCTCGGGCAGGGCCTCGGGATGAGCAGTTCTTC. Residues: CASSSRAGPRDEQFF.

This clone was observed a few times. The chain recombines TRBV7-9 with TRBJ2-7; 11 bases map to TRBD2. The CDR3 runs to 16 residues. Germline V CDR1 and CDR2: SEHNR, FQNEAQ (reference sequence). V shed 0 bases and J 2 bases; nucleotides not matched to a gene: 3. The DNA of the CDR3 is TGTGCCAGCAGCTTAGCGGGGACTAGCGGTACCTACGAGCAGTACTTC. Translated, it gives CASSLAGTSGTYEQYF. Using reference TRBV7-9 and TRBJ2-7 for the parts outside the CDR3, the full variable domain is DTGVSQNPRHKITKRGQNVTFRCDPISEHNRLYWYRQTLGQGPEFLTYFQNEAQLEKSRLLSDRFSAERPKGSFSTLEIQRTEQGDSAMYLCASSLAGTSGTYEQYFGPGTRLTVT.

J is TRBJ1-2 and V is TRBV14; maybe TRBD1 (5 bases). Trimming stripped 5 bases from V and 5 bases from J, with 18 bases between. The CDR3 spans 15 residues. Germline values: CDR1 SGHDN, CDR2 FVKESK. DNA of the CDR3: TGTGCCAGCAGCGCCGGGGGAGGGGCCTTGTATGGCTACACCTTC. The encoded protein is CASSAGGGALYGYTF.

The rearrangement links TRBV25-1 to TRBJ2-1; the match to TRBD1 covers 8 bases. The CDR3 consists of 16 residues. Germline assignment: CDR1 MGHDK and CDR2 SYGVNS. V was pared by 6 bases and J by 9 bases, with 16 bases of the junction left unmatched. CDR3 loop: CASSSKARQGSGEQFF. CDR3 coding DNA: TGTGCCAGCAGCTCCAAAGCCCGACAGGGGTCTGGTGAGCAGTTCTTC.

The chain couples TRBV30 to TRBJ2-5, with D perhaps TRBD1 (5 bases). The germline gives CDR1 GTSNPN, CDR2 SVGIG (reference sequence). This CDR3 region has 12 residues. V was cut by 8 bases and J by 0 bases, with 10 bases left in between. In DNA form, the CDR3 reads TGTGCCGGTCGACAGAACCAAGAGACCCAGTACTTC. The encoded protein is CAGRQNQETQYF.

J is TRBJ1-5 and V is TRBV7-2; TRBD1 is a possible D gene (6 bases). V lost 4 bases and J 7 bases, leaving 11 bases between the germline ends. The V gene's germline CDR1 is SGHTA and CDR2 FQGNSA. The CDR3 extends over 13 amino acids. The CDR3 sequence: CASSYNREQPQHF. DNA of the CDR3: TGTGCCAGCAGCTATAACAGGGAACAGCCCCAGCATTTT.

V gene TRBV5-4 combines with J gene TRBJ2-1, with D possibly being TRBD2 (6 bases). Germline V gene sequence: CDR1 SGHNT, CDR2 YYREEE (reference sequence). This CDR3 is 15 amino acids long. V was pared by 7 bases and J by 10 bases, with 24 bases between. CDR3 sequence reads: CASHPGRDRGGEQFF. CDR3 nucleotide sequence: TGTGCCAGCCACCCCGGCCGGGACCGTGGGGGGGAGCAGTTCTTC.

The chain is built from TRBV19 and TRBJ2-7, with 7 bases that match TRBD2. V lost 5 bases, J lost 2 bases, and 3 bases stayed unmatched. The germline V gene encodes CDR1 LNHDA and CDR2 SQIVND (reference sequence). The CDR3 extends over 13 amino acids. CDR3 in DNA: TGTGCCAGTAGTGTGGCGGGGGCCTACGAGCAGTACTTC. It specifies CASSVAGAYEQYF. Filled out from reference TRBV19 and TRBJ2-7, the complete variable domain reads DGGITQSPKYLFRKEGQNVTLSCEQNLNHDAMYWYRQDPGQGLRLIYYSQIVNDFQKGDIAEGYSVSREKKESFPLTVTSAQKNPTAFYLCASSVAGAYEQYFGPGTRLTVT.

This rearrangement joins TRBV9 to TRBJ2-1; TRBD2 aligns across 8 bases. V trimming: 0 bases; J trimming: 5 bases; junction bases outside the gene matches: 4. In germline, CDR1 is SGDLS, CDR2 YYNGEE. The CDR3 sequence is 15 residues long. The CDR3, as DNA: TGTGCCAGCAGCGTAGGGGGTAGCGGGGACAATGAGCAGTTCTTC. Translation: CASSVGGSGDNEQFF. Full variable domain (remainder filled in from reference TRBV9 and TRBJ2-1): DSGVTQTPKHLITATGQRVTLRCSPRSGDLSVYWYQQSLDQGLQFLIQYYNGEERAKGNILERFSAQQFPDLHSELNLSSLELGDSALYFCASSVGGSGDNEQFFGPGTRLTVL.

This clone was observed once. The CDR3 nucleotides are TGTGCCAGCAGCCTGACTAGCTACGAGCAGTACTTC. Translating it yields CASSLTSYEQYF. The chain uses TRBV7-9 and TRBJ2-7; possible D gene TRBD2, 6 bases. The CDR3 loop spans 12 amino acids. Germline V lookup: CDR1 SEHNR, CDR2 FQNEAQ (reference sequence). Trimming took 5 bases from V and 3 from J, leaving 8 bases between them.

V usage is TRBV6-5 and J usage is TRBJ2-7, with a tentative D call TRBD1 (6 bases). CDR1 is MNHEY and CDR2 is SVGAGI in the germline V gene. The CDR3 length is 14 residues. Trimming cost V 3 bases and J 7 bases, with 16 bases left between them. The CDR3 DNA reads TGTGCCAGCAGTTATATTCAGGGGATGGGGGAGCAGTACGTC. Translating gives CASSYIQGMGEQYV.

The chain recombines TRBV9 with TRBJ2-1; a weak D match, TRBD1 (6 bases). Germline V lookup: CDR1 SGDLS, CDR2 YYNGEE. The V and J ends lost 3 bases and 2 bases respectively, with 21 bases between them. The CDR3 is 18 residues long. CDR3 amino acids: CASSAPIQDRTPYNEQFF. The CDR3 DNA reads TGTGCCAGCAGCGCCCCAATCCAAGACAGGACCCCCTACAATGAGCAGTTCTTC.

This chain connects TRBV30 to TRBJ2-7; 7 nucleotides line up with TRBD1. There are 13 residues in the CDR3. CDR1 is GTSNPN and CDR2 is SVGIG in the germline V gene (reference sequence). Germline trimming cut 4 bases from V and 2 bases from J; bases unmatched to any gene: 5. Here the CDR3 DNA reads TGTGCCTGGATCAGGACAGGAACCTACGAGCAGTACTTC. Translating it yields CAWIRTGTYEQYF.

The gene calls are TRBV5-1 and TRBJ1-4, with TRBD1 matching 8 bases. This CDR3 region has 16 residues. CDR1 is SGHRS and CDR2 is YFSETQ in the germline V gene. The ends lost 4 bases at V and 7 bases at J; junction bases unmatched: 12. The CDR3 is CASSLEGRGRGEKLFF. CDR3 DNA sequence: TGCGCCAGCAGCCTCGAGGGCAGGGGGCGAGGTGAAAAACTGTTTTTT.

This sequence joins TRBV5-8 and TRBJ1-6; weak D call: TRBD1 (5 bases). The CDR3 has 17 residues. Germline V CDR1 and CDR2: SGHTS, YDEGEE. V lost 0 bases, J lost 1 base, and 11 bases lay in between. The CDR3 sequence is CASSLGREVSYNSPLHF. The CDR3 DNA reads TGTGCCAGCAGCTTGGGCAGGGAGGTTTCCTATAATTCACCCCTCCACTTT.

V gene TRBV23-1 combines with J gene TRBJ2-1, with 8 bases fitting TRBD1. TRBV23-1 is noted as an ORF with a role that remains uncertain. The CDR3 loop spans 19 amino acids. The ends lost 4 bases at V and 8 bases at J; junction bases unmatched: 22. In DNA form, the CDR3 reads TGCGCCAGCAGTCTCCCGAAACCGTTGGGGAACAGGGGGAGCGATGAGCAGTTCTTC. It codes for CASSLPKPLGNRGSDEQFF.